The rows below give T cell receptor beta chains drawn from one sample of a study of CD8+ T cells in alopecia areata. Generated by immunoSEQ multiplex PCR, the TCRdb table keeps only in-frame clones and is missing some. The data contain some 150,000 clones, 82% of them seen just once; the ten biggest clones take up 25%. The sequenced sample was CD8+ T cells sorted from blood, obtained at week 4, from a patient treated with tofacitinib. The receptors come from a human donor with alopecia areata. The CDR3 runs from the conserved cysteine through the conserved F or W. D genes are given only for firm matches. Where a row states a size, it is once, few, many or the class of an expanded clone; other rows omit it.

V,D,size,J,DNA,CDR3
TRBV9,TRBD2,.,TRBJ2-3,TGTGCCAGCAGCGTAGAGACTAGCGGGGGGACAGATACGCAGTATTTT,CASSVETSGGTDTQYF
TRBV29-1,.,.,TRBJ2-7,TGCAGCGTTGAAGGGGGGCCCTACGAGCAGTACTTC,CSVEGGPYEQYF
TRBV5-5,TRBD1,.,TRBJ2-3,TGTGCCAGCAGCACCGGACAGGGGGCGAAAGATACGCAGTATTTT,CASSTGQGAKDTQYF
TRBV6-5,TRBD2,.,TRBJ2-1,TGTGCCAGCAGCACTAGCGGGGGAGGCAATGAGCAGTTCTTC,CASSTSGGGNEQFF
TRBV2,.,.,TRBJ2-2,TGTGCCAGCACAGGGAAAATCGGGGAGCTGTTTTTT,CASTGKIGELFF
TRBV4-3,.,.,TRBJ1-2,TGCGCCAGCAGCCCGGGTAAAGGGGCGGGCTATGGCTACACCTTC,CASSPGKGAGYGYTF
TRBV29-1,TRBD2,.,TRBJ2-7,TGCAGCGTTGACATAGCGGGGGGCCCCTACGAGCAGTACTTC,CSVDIAGGPYEQYF
TRBV29-1,TRBD1,few,TRBJ2-7,TGCAGCGTGGAGGACAGGGAACCCTACGAGCAGTACTTC,CSVEDREPYEQYF
TRBV30,TRBD2,.,TRBJ2-1,TGTGCCTGGTTCTCTTGGGCCGGGGGGGAGCAGTTCTTC,CAWFSWAGGEQFF
TRBV7-6,.,few,TRBJ2-7,TGTGCCAGCAGCTTAGCCCGTGGGGCGGGCTACGAGCAGTACTTC,CASSLARGAGYEQYF
TRBV4-3,TRBD2,.,TRBJ2-1,TGCGCCAGCAGCCATATCGCGGCGGGGGGGCGGTACAATGAGCAGTTCTTC,CASSHIAAGGRYNEQFF
TRBV30,.,.,TRBJ2-1,TGTGCCTGGATGCCGGGGGGCCGGAATGAGCAGTTCTTC,CAWMPGGRNEQFF
TRBV4-3,.,few,TRBJ2-3,TGCGCCAGCAGCCTGGACCGACCTCGCCCCCCCACAGATACGCAGTATTTT,CASSLDRPRPPTDTQYF
TRBV7-9,TRBD1,.,TRBJ2-7,TGTGCCAGCAGCGGAGGGGGACAGGGAAACTACGAGCAGTACTTC,CASSGGGQGNYEQYF
TRBV5-4,.,.,TRBJ2-3,TGTGCCAGCAGCTTGACCAGCGGAGGCACAGATACGCAGTATTTT,CASSLTSGGTDTQYF
TRBV5-1,TRBD1,.,TRBJ2-7,TGCGCCAGCAGCTTGCTAGGGACAGACTACGAGCAGTACTTC,CASSLLGTDYEQYF
TRBV7-9,TRBD1,.,TRBJ1-2,TGTGCCAGCAGCTTACTGGAACAGGGGGACCACTATGGCTACACCTTC,CASSLLEQGDHYGYTF
TRBV13,TRBD1,.,TRBJ2-4,TGTGCCGGCAGCCAGGGGACAGGGAAGGTCCTTCAGTACTTC,CAGSQGTGKVLQYF
TRBV10-2,TRBD2,few,TRBJ2-1,TGCGCCAGCTCCCATCCGACTAGCGGGGATAATGAGCAGTTCTTC,CASSHPTSGDNEQFF
TRBV29-1,TRBD2,.,TRBJ2-1,TGCAGCGTCCAGGGACTAGCGATGGTCCATGAGCAGTTCTTC,CSVQGLAMVHEQFF
TRBV9,.,few,TRBJ1-3,TGTGCCAGCAGCGTAGTTGGCGGAAACACCATATATTTT,CASSVVGGNTIYF
TRBV6-1,TRBD1,.,TRBJ2-3,TGTGCCAGCAGTGAGACAGGGAGTAGCACAGATACGCAGTATTTT,CASSETGSSTDTQYF
TRBV7-2,.,.,TRBJ2-7,TGTGCCAGCAGCCCCCCCCCAAGGGGGTCCAGCTCCTACGAGCAGTACTTC,CASSPPPRGSSSYEQYF
TRBV7-9,.,.,TRBJ2-7,TGTGCCAGCAGTTCGCCTACCGAGGGGGGGTACGAGCAGTACTTC,CASSSPTEGGYEQYF
TRBV5-1,.,few,TRBJ2-5,TGCGCCAGCAGCTTGATGCCGGCCGGAGAGACCCAGTACTTC,CASSLMPAGETQYF
TRBV7-2,TRBD2,.,TRBJ2-1,TGTGCCAGCAGCCCCTCACTAGCGGGGGGGACGCACAATGAGCAGTTCTTC,CASSPSLAGGTHNEQFF